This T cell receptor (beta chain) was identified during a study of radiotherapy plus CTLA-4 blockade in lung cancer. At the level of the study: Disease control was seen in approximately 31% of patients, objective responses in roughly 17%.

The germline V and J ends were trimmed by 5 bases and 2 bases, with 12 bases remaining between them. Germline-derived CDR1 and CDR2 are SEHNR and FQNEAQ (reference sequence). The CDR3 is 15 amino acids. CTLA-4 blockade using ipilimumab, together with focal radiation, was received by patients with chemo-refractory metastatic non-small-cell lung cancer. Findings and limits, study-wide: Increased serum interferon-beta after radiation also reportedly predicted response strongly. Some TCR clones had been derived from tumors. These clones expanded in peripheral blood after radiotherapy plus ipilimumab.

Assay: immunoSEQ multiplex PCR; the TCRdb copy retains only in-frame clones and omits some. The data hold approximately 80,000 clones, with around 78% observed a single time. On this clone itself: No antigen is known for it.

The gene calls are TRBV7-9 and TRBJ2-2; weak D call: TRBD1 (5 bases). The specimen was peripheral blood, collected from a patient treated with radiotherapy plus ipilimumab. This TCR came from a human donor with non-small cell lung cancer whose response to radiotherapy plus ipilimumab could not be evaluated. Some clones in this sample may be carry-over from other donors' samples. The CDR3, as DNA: TGTGCCAGCAGCGAACAGGCGCTTAACACCGGGGAGCTGTTTTTT. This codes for CASSEQALNTGELFF.